Detailed here is one TCR beta chain. The entry originates in a study of blood T cell repertoires in COVID-19. Looking at the study overall: Samples taken during acute and convalescent COVID-19 were collected in the United States, Italy and Spain. PBMCs, B-cell-depleted T cells, or T cells provided the cDNA or gDNA that made up the material.

V gave up 0 bases and J gave up 5 bases; unmatched junction bases: 7. This CDR3 comprises 16 residues. Germline CDR1 SGDLS, CDR2 YYNGEE. In the study's own analysis: Estimated nucleated cell counts came from reference gene primer amplification. TCRdb's table, derived via immunoSEQ multiplex PCR, lists solely in-frame clones and lacks some. V, J and clone size derive from that table, while D and trimming were established from the DNA sequence. The sample yields 300,000 to 450,000 clones, 85% seen once. The sequencing input was peripheral blood. The source of this sequence is a woman aged 18-35 years with acute or convalescent COVID-19. The chain employs TRBV9 and TRBJ2-5; 10 positions agree with TRBD2. Here the CDR3 reads CASSVGGLAGVETQYF. The CDR3 coding sequence is TGTGCCAGCAGCGTAGGTGGGCTAGCGGGGGTTGAGACCCAGTACTTC.